This TCR beta chain was recorded in a study of OX40 agonist ivuxolimab in advanced cancers. Sequenced by immunoSEQ multiplex PCR; TCRdb stores in-frame clones only, minus some. The sample has roughly 48,000 clones; 83% are singletons. The V gene lost 4 bases and the J gene lost 2 bases, with 13 bases spanning the gap. Germline V gene lookup returns CDR1 SGHRS and CDR2 YFSETQ. This CDR3 comprises 15 residues. Here the sequenced sample was CD4+ or CD8+ T cells sorted from blood, taken in a trial of the OX40 agonist ivuxolimab. The chain employs TRBV5-1 and TRBJ1-5, with D hard to call. The TCR comes from an adult with an advanced solid tumor such as melanoma, head and neck, liver or kidney cancer. The CDR3, as DNA: TGCGCCAGCAGCCCACAAGGGAGTCGCAATCAGCCCCAGCATTTT. Residues: CASSPQGSRNQPQHF.